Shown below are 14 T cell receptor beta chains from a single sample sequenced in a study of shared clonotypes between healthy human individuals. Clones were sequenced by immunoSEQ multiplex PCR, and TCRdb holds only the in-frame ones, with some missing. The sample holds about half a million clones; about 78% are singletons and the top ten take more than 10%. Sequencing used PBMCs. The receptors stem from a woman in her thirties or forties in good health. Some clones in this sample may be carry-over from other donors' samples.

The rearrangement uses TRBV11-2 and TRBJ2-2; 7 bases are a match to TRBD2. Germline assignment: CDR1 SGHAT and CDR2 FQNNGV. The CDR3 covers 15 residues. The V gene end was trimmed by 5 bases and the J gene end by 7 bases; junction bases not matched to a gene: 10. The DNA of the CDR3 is TGTGCCAGCAGCCAGCGGGGCGGGACGATCGGGGAGCTGTTTTTT. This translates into CASSQRGGTIGELFF.

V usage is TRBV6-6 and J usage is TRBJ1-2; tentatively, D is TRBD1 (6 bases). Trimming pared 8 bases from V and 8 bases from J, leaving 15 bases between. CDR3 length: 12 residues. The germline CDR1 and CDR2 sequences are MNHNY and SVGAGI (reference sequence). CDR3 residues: CASEEDSRGYTF. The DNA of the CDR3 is TGTGCCAGCGAAGAGGACAGTAGAGGCTACACCTTC.

The CDR3 DNA reads TGTGCCAGCGGAAGCGGGACAGGAGGTTACGAGCAGTACTTC. Translated, it gives CASGSGTGGYEQYF. J is TRBJ2-7 and V is TRBV28; tentatively, D is TRBD1 (8 bases). V lost 8 bases and J lost 4, with 18 bases in between. CDR3 length: 14 amino acids. Per the germline V gene, CDR1 is MDHEN and CDR2 is SYDVKM.

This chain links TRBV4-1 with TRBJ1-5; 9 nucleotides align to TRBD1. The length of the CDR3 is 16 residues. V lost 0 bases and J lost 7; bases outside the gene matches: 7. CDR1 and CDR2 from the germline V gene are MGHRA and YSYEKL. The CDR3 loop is CASSQDPGQGRQPQHF. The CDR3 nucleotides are TGCGCCAGCAGCCAAGATCCAGGACAGGGGCGCCAGCCCCAGCATTTT.

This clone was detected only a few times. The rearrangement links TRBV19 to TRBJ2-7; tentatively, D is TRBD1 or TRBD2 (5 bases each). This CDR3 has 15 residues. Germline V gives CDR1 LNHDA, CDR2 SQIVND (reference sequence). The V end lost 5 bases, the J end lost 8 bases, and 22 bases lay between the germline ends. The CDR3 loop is CASSQGSAGGYQQYF. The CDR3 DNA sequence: TGTGCCAGTAGTCAAGGAAGCGCTGGGGGTTACCAGCAGTACTTC.

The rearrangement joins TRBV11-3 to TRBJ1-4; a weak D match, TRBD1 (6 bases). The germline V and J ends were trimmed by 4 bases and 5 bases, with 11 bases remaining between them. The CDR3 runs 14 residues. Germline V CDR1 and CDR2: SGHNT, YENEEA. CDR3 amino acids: CASSSQGLNEKLFF. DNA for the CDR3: TGTGCCAGCAGCTCACAGGGCCTAAATGAAAAACTGTTTTTT.

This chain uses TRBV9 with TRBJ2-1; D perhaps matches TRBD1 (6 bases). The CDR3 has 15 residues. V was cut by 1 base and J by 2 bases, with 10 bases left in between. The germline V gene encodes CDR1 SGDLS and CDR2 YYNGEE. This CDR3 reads CASSVTGTPYNEQFF. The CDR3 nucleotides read TGTGCCAGCAGCGTAACAGGGACCCCCTACAATGAGCAGTTCTTC.

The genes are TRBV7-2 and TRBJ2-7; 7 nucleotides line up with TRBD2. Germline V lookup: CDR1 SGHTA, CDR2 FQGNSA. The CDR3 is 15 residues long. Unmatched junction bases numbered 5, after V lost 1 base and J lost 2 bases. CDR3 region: CASSLGAGEAYEQYF. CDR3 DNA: TGTGCCAGCAGCTTAGGGGCGGGAGAAGCCTACGAGCAGTACTTC. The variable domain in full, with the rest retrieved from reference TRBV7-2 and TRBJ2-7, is GAGVSQSPSNKVTEKGKDVELRCDPISGHTALYWYRQSLGQGLEFLIYFQGNSAPDKSGLPSDRFSAERTGGSVSTLTIQRTQQEDSAVYLCASSLGAGEAYEQYFGPGTRLTVT.

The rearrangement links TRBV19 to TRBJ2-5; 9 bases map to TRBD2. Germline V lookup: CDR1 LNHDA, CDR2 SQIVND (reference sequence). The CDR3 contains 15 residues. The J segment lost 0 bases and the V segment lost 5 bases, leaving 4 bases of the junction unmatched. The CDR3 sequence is CASSGLAGNQETQYF. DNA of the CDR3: TGTGCCAGTAGTGGGCTAGCGGGGAACCAAGAGACCCAGTACTTC.

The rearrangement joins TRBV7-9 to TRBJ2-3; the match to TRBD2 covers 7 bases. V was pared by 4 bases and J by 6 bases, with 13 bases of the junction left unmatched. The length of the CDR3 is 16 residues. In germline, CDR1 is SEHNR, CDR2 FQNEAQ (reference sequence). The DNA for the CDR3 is TGTGCCAGCAGCTCCCGTGGGGCGGGGGACCTCGATACGCAGTATTTT. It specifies CASSSRGAGDLDTQYF.

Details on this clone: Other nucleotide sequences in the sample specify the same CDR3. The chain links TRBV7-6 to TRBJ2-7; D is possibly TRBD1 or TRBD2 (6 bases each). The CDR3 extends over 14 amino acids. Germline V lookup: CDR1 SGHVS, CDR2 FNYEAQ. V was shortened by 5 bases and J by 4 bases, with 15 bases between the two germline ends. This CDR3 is CASSPGGTGYEQYF. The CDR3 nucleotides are TGTGCCAGCAGCCCCGGGGGCACTGGGTACGAGCAGTACTTC. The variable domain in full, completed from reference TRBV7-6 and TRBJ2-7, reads GAGVSQSPRYKVTKRGQDVALRCDPISGHVSLYWYRQALGQGPEFLTYFNYEAQQDKSGLPNDRFSAERPEGSISTLTIQRTEQRDSAMYRCASSPGGTGYEQYFGPGTRLTVT.

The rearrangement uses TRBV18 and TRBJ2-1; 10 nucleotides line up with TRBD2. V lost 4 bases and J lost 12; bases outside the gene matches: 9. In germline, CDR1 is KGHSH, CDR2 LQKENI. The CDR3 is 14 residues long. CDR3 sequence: CASSQTSGYVGQFF. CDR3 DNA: TGTGCCAGCTCACAGACTAGCGGGTACGTGGGGCAGTTCTTC.

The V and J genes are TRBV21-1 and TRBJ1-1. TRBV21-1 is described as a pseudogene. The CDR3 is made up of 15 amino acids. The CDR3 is CASSAKGTPDTEAFF. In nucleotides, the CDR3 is TGTGCCAGCAGCGCCAAGGGGACCCCGGACACTGAAGCTTTCTTT.

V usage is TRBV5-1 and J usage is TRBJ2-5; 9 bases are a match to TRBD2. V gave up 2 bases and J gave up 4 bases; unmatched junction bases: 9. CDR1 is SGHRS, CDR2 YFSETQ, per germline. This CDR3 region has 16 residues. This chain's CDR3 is CASSFGLAGAGETQYF. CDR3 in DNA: TGCGCCAGCAGCTTCGGATTAGCGGGAGCGGGAGAGACCCAGTACTTC.